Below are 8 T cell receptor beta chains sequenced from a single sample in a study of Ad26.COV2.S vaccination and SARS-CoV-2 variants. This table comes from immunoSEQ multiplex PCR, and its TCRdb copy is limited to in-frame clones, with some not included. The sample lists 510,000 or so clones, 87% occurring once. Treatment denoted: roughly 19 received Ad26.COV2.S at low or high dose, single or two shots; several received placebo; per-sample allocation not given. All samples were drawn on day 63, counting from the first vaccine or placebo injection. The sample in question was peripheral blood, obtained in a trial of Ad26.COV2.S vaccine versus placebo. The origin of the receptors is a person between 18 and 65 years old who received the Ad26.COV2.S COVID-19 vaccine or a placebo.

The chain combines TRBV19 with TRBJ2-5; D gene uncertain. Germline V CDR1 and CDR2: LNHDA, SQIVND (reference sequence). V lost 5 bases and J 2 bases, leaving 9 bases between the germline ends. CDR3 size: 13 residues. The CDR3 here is CASSYRGQETQYF. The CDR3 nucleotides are TGTGCCAGTAGTTATCGCGGACAAGAGACCCAGTACTTC.

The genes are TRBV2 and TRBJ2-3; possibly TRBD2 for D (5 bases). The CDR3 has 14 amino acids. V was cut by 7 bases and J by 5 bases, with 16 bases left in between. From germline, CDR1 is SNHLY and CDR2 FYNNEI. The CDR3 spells CASTTRPGGDTQYF. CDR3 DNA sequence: TGTGCCAGCACTACCCGCCCCGGAGGAGATACGCAGTATTTT.

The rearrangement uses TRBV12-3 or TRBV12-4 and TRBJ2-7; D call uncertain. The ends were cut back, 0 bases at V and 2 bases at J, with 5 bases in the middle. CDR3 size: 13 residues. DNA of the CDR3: TGTGCCAGCAGTTTAGCGGCGGCCTACGAGCAGTACTTC. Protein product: CASSLAAAYEQYF.

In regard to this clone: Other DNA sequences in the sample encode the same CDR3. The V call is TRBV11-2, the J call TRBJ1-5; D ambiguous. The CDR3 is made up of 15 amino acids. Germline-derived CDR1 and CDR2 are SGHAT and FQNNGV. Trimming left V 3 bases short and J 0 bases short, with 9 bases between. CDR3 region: CASSLGVGSNQPQHF. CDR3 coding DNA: TGTGCCAGCAGCTTGGGCGTCGGTAGCAATCAGCCCCAGCATTTT.

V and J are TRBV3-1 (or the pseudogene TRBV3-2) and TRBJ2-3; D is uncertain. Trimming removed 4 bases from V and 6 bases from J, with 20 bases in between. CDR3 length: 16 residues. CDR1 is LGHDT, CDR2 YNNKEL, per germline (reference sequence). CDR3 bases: TGTGCCAGCAGCCCTGTGTCCGTAAGGGCCCTGGATACGCAGTATTTT. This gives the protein CASSPVSVRALDTQYF.

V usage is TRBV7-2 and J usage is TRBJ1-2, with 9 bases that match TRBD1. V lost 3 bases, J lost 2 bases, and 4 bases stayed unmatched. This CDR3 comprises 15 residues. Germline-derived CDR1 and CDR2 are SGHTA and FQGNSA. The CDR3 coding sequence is TGTGCCAGCAGCTTGGGGACAGGGCTCAACTATGGCTACACCTTC. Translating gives CASSLGTGLNYGYTF.

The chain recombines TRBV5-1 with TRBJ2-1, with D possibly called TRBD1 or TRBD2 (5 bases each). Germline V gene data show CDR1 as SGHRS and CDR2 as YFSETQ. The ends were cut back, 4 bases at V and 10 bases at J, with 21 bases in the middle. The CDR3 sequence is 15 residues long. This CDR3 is CASSATGTGDLEQFF. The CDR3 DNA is TGCGCCAGCAGCGCGACCGGGACGGGTGATTTAGAGCAGTTCTTC. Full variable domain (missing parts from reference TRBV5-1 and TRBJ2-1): KAGVTQTPRYLIKTRGQQVTLSCSPISGHRSVSWYQQTPGQGLQFLFEYFSETQRNKGNFPGRFSGRQFSNSRSEMNVSTLELGDSALYLCASSATGTGDLEQFFGPGTRLTVL.

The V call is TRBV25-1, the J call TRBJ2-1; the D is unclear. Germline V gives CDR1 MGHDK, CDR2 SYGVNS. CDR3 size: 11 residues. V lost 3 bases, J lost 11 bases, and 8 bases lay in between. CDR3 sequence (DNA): TGTGCCAGCAGTGATCAGGTGAAGCAGTTCTTC. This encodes CASSDQVKQFF.